This T cell receptor beta chain was profiled in a study of blood T cell repertoires in COVID-19. The germline CDR1 and CDR2 sequences are SGHRS and YFSETQ. Trimming took 2 bases from V and 7 from J, leaving 9 bases between them. The CDR3 is made up of 13 amino acids. In the original processing: By means of reference gene primer amplification, nucleated cell counts were estimated. The assay was immunoSEQ multiplex PCR, and TCRdb's table has in-frame clones only and misses some. V and J calls and clone size are given by that table; D and trimming were obtained from the DNA. The sample shows approximately 56,000 clones, 80% to 85% of them seen only once.

V usage is TRBV5-1 and J usage is TRBJ1-4; possible D gene TRBD1, 6 bases. The clonotype comes from a woman aged 80 or older with acute or convalescent COVID-19. The sample was peripheral blood. The CDR3 is CASSFGRGEKLFF. CDR3 bases: TGCGCCAGCAGCTTCGGCAGGGGTGAAAAACTGTTTTTT.